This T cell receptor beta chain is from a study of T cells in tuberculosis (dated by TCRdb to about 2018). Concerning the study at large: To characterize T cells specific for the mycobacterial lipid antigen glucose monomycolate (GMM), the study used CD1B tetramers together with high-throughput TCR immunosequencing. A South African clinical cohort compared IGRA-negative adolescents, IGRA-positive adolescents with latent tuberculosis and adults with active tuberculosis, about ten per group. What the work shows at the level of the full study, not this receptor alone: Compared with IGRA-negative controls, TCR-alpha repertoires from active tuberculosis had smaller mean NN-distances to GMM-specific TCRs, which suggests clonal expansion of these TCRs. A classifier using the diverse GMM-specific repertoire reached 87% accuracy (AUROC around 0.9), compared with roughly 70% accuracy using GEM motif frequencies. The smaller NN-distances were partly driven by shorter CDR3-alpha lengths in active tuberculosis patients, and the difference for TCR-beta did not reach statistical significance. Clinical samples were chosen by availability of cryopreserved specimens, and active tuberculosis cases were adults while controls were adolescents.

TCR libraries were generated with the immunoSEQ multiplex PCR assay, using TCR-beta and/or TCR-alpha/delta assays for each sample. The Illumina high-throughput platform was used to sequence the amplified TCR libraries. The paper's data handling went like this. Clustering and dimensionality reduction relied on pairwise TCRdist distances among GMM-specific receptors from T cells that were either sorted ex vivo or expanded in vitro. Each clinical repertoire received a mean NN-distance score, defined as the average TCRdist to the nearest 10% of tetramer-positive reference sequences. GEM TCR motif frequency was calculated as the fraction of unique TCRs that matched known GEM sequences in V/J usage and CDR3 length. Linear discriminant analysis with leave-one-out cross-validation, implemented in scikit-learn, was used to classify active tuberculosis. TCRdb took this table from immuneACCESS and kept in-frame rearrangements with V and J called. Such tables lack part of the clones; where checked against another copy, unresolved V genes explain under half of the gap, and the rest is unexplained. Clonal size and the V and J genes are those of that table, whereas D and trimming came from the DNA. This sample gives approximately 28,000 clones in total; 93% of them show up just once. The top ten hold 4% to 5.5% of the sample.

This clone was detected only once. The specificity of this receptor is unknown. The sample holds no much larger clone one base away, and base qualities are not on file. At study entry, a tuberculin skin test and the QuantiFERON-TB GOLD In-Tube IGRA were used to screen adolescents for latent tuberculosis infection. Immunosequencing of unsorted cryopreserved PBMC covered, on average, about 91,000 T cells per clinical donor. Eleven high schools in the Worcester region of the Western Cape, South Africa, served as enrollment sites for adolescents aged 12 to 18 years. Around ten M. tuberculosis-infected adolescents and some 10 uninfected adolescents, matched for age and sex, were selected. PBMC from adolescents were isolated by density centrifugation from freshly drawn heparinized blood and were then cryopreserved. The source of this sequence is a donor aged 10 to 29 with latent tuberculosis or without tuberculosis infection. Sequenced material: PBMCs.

The CDR3 protein is CASSQVGQANQPQHF. The base sequence is TGTGCCAGCAGCCAAGTAGGACAGGCAAATCAGCCCCAGCATTTT. The chain is made from TRBV4-2 and TRBJ1-5; 7 nucleotides in the junction match TRBD1. From its cysteine to its phenylalanine, the CDR3 spans 15 amino acids. The sequence is cut down to CDR3 DNA, 45 bases in frame from base 1. Trimming leaves V shorter by 1 base and J shorter by 4 bases, with the junction holding 4 bases beyond the gene matches. According to the germline V gene, CDR1 reads LGHNA and CDR2 reads YNFKEQ.